What follows describes a single TCR beta chain. No cognate antigen has been identified for it. Base-call qualities are not available, and no considerably larger clone is one nucleotide away. These data originate in a study of cytomegalovirus exposure and HLA in healthy donors listed by TCRdb under 2017. A note on the overall study: The 500 to 700 repertoires of the first cohort and the 120 or so validation repertoires were produced on the same platform, according to a later analysis. The study was designed to test whether signatures of past pathogen exposure could be identified by cataloging public T cell receptors. To predict cytomegalovirus infection status, the study brought together high-throughput TCR immunosequencing, statistical association of individual TCRs with disease status, and machine learning. Along with the 666-subject first cohort, a separate validation cohort of roughly 110 different subjects was used.

Separate from the approximately 700-subject first cohort, the validation cohort of about 120 subjects was the group to which the donors belonged. The library was obtained by the immunoSEQ multiplex PCR assay. The study's own analysis went as follows. To diagnose cytomegalovirus status from the catalog of TCR beta chain sequences, a statistical classification framework was built. TCRdb provides this immuneACCESS table in a form limited to in-frame rearrangements. Some clones are lacking; in checked studies, under half of them reflect an unresolved V gene, and why the rest are absent is not known. The V and J calls and the clone size are those of that table, but D and trimming were determined from the DNA. Within this sample are about 330,000 clones, with roughly 85% of them counted one time only. The ten largest clones capture more than 0.8% of the sample. Points the paper makes about the study in general: In vitro tests confirmed that a few of the cytomegalovirus-associated TCR beta chains recognize cytomegalovirus antigens. The classifier was reported to diagnose cytomegalovirus status with high specificity and sensitivity in both the original and validation cohorts. The authors suggested that the approach could potentially be generalized to other disease states and immunological phenotypes. Across donors, most TCR sequences were observed very rarely, whereas some public TCRs were present in many individuals. In a later analysis, TCRs clustered in the first cohort were found to also tend to co-occur in the 120 or so validation repertoires, with 85% to 95% of cluster scores above 0. In the study, 150 to 200 TCR beta chains were listed as associated with cytomegalovirus. All 120 or so repertoires were used to score co-occurrence in the validation cohort in a later analysis, because that analysis had no HLA typing for the cohort.

The sequence was collected from a woman aged 18 to 35 in good health and CMV-seronegative. Source material: PBMCs.

Here is the DNA: TGTGCCACACGGACAGGGGAAGATGAAAAACTGTTTTTT. It translates to CATRTGEDEKLFF. The rearranged chain carries TRBV10-3 and TRBJ1-4; the junction holds 9 bases that match TRBD1. Inclusive of the bounding cysteine and phenylalanine, the CDR3 is 13 residues long. Only the CDR3 region is kept as DNA, spanning 39 bases read in frame from base 1. The germline V gene gives CDR1 as ENHRY and CDR2 as SYGVKD. Trimmed from V: 10 bases; trimmed from J: 6 bases; junction bases lacking a gene match: 6.